Described below is a single T cell receptor (beta chain) sequence and its context. The antigen is undetermined. This sample was taken from a study of CD8+ T cells in alopecia areata. The study, taken as a whole, reports: More clonal than normal scalp was lesional scalp, particularly alopecia totalis/universalis. Normal skin contains resident alphabeta T cells, and these are also sequenced in scalp samples.

As part of sample collection, lesional scalp punch biopsies and peripheral blood were taken from alopecia areata patients. Sorting of CD4+ and CD8+ T cells was performed on PBMCs. Investigators isolated RNA and reverse transcribed it into cDNA to act as the sequencing template. The protocol was immunoSEQ multiplex PCR, while the TCRdb copy is restricted to in-frame clones and leaves out a portion. The sample yields some 31,000 clones, about 83% seen once. CDR3 length: 16 residues. CDR1 and CDR2 (germline): LGHNA, YNFKEQ. The V and J ends lost 1 base and 5 bases, in that order; junction bases with no gene match: 9.

This TCR was recovered from a human donor with alopecia areata. This chain uses TRBV4-2 with TRBJ2-5, with TRBD2 identical over 8 bases. The sample was NKG2D-low CD8+ T cells sorted from blood. The CDR3 here is CASSQAPGGAGETQYF. In nucleotides, the CDR3 is TGTGCCAGCAGCCAAGCCCCGGGGGGGGCAGGGGAGACCCAGTACTTC.